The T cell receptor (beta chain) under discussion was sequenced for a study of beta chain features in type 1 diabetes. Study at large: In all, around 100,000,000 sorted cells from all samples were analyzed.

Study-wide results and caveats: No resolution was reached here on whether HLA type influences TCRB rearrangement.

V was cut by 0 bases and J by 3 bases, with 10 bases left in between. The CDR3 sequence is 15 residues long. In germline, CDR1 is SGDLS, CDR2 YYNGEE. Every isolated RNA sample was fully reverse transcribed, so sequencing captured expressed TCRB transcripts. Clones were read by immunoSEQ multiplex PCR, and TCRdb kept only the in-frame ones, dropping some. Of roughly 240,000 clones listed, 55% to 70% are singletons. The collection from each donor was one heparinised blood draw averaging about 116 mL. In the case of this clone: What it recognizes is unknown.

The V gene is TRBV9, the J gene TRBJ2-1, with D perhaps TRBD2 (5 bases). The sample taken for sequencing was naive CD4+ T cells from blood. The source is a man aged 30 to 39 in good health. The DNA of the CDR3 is TGTGCCAGCAGCGTAGAGTGGAGCGGCTACAATGAGCAGTTCTTC. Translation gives CASSVEWSGYNEQFF.